This T cell receptor (beta chain) was captured in a study of cytomegalovirus exposure and HLA in healthy donors. 60 Vbeta and 13 Jbeta primers were used in PCR. TCRdb keeps only in-frame clones here, not all; method: immunoSEQ multiplex PCR. The profile shows 100,000 to 150,000 clones, 80% to 85% of them singletons. The sequenced sample consisted of PBMCs. The sequence was obtained from a man younger than 30 in good health and CMV-seronegative.

CDR3 nucleotides: TGTGCCAGCTCTCAATTAGCGACTCCGCTCTCCTACAATGAGCAGTTCTTC. Residues: CASSQLATPLSYNEQFF. This chain joins TRBV10-3 and TRBJ2-1, with a possible D match to TRBD2 (5 bases). The CDR3 is 17 residues long. Deletions cut 10 bases from V and 0 bases from J, with 22 bases between. CDR1 is ENHRY and CDR2 is SYGVKD in the germline V gene.